The 25 T cell receptor beta chains given below trace back to one sample, sequenced in a study of T cell repertoires in cytomegalovirus infection. No antigens are known for them. A single record per CDR3 protein comes from TCRdb applying MiXCR to the reads. The sample contains more than 65,000 distinct CDR3 sequences, more than 40% of which appear only once. Sequencing was performed on CD8+ T cells from cultured PBMCs, taken from culture after CMV antigen stimulation. The receptors come from a human donor in good health (CMV status not recorded). Some clones in this sample may be carry-over from other donors' samples.

The rearrangement joins TRBV7-1 to TRBJ2-7, with D tentatively TRBD2 (6 bases). TRBV7-1 is given ORF status, its function remaining uncertain. Trimming cost V 3 bases and J 0 bases, with 9 bases left between them. This CDR3 region has 14 residues. CDR3 sequence: CASSSGTSSYEQYF. The CDR3 DNA reads as TGTGCCAGCAGCTCCGGGACTTCCTCCTACGAGCAGTACTTC.

This sequence joins TRBV19 and TRBJ1-1; D may be TRBD1 (6 bases). CDR3 length equals 13 residues. Germline loops: CDR1 LNHDA, CDR2 SQIVND (reference sequence). The germline V and J ends were trimmed by 7 bases and 4 bases, with 13 bases remaining between them. CDR3 nucleotide sequence: TGTGCCAGTAAGGGACAACCGATCACTGAAGCTTTCTTT. Translating gives CASKGQPITEAFF.

This clonotype was recorded a few times. The rearrangement uses TRBV6-2 or TRBV6-3 and TRBJ1-2; the D is unclear. The germline V and J ends were trimmed by 0 bases and 4 bases, with 9 bases remaining between them. The germline CDR1 and CDR2 sequences are MNHEY and SVGEGT. The CDR3 loop spans 14 amino acids. The CDR3 DNA follows: TGTGCCAGCAGTTACTCGGGCAGAAGCTATGGCTACACCTTC. It encodes CASSYSGRSYGYTF.

The chain combines TRBV4-1 with TRBJ1-5; D remains ambiguous. This CDR3 spans 15 amino acids. V was trimmed by 1 base and J by 6 bases, leaving 13 bases between them. The V gene's germline CDR1 is MGHRA and CDR2 YSYEKL. Here the CDR3 DNA reads TGCGCCAGCAGCCAAGGAGTAGGGTCCGGTCAGCCCCAGCATTTT. Translating it yields CASSQGVGSGQPQHF.

In its sample, this clonotype was seen once. This sequence joins TRBV6-8 and TRBJ2-5; 12 nucleotides align to TRBD2. J gave up 5 bases and V 7 bases, and 14 bases lay outside the gene matches. Germline lookup yields CDR1 MNHGY and CDR2 SAAAGT. The CDR3 is 17 amino acids. In DNA, the CDR3 is TGTGCCAGCATGGCCCTAGCGGGGGGGCCGTATCGGGAGACCCAGTACTTC. Protein: CASMALAGGPYRETQYF.

For this clonotype: The conserved phenylalanine or tryptophan normally closing the CDR3 is absent here, so this likely arose from a read error. The J gene is TRBJ2-7, the V gene TRBV7-8; weak D call: TRBD1 (6 bases). Trimming removed 5 bases from V and 5 bases from J, with 16 bases in between. The CDR3 spans 14 residues. In germline, CDR1 is SGHVS, CDR2 FQNEAQ. The CDR3 DNA reads as TGTGCCAGCAGCAGGCACATACAGGGCGACGAGCAGTACTGC. It specifies CASSRHIQGDEQYC.

The V call is TRBV3-1, the J call TRBJ2-7; 9 bases agree with TRBD2. CDR3 size: 16 residues. V gave up 1 base and J gave up 4 bases; unmatched junction bases: 8. The germline V gene encodes CDR1 LGHDT and CDR2 YNNKEL (reference sequence). CDR3 residues: CASSQGRGRAGYEQYF. CDR3 in DNA: TGTGCCAGCAGCCAAGGACGCGGGAGGGCCGGGTACGAGCAGTACTTC.

A few counts support this clonotype. This chain uses TRBV20-1 with TRBJ2-7; D not certain. CDR3 length equals 14 residues. Germline V gene sequence: CDR1 DFQATT, CDR2 SNEGSKA (reference sequence). V lost 3 bases and J lost 6, with 18 bases in between. CDR3 nucleotide sequence: TGCAGTGCTAGTGGGTGGACCCAGCTCGGCGAGCAGTACTTC. It is translated as CSASGWTQLGEQYF.

This clonotype has more than one count but fewer than ten. V usage is TRBV7-9 and J usage is TRBJ1-1, with 7 bases aligning to TRBD1. This CDR3 is 15 amino acids long. Trimming took 1 base from V and 2 from J; bases not matched to a gene: 4. CDR1 and CDR2 (germline): SEHNR, FQNEAQ (reference sequence). The CDR3 DNA follows: TGTGCCAGCAGCTTAGGGGCAGGGGGTAACACTGAAGCTTTCTTT. It yields the protein CASSLGAGGNTEAFF. The whole variable domain, remainder taken from reference TRBV7-9 and TRBJ1-1, is DTGVSQNPRHKITKRGQNVTFRCDPISEHNRLYWYRQTLGQGPEFLTYFQNEAQLEKSRLLSDRFSAERPKGSFSTLEIQRTEQGDSAMYLCASSLGAGGNTEAFFGQGTRLTVV.

The chain carries TRBV7-3 and TRBJ1-2, with D tentatively TRBD1 (6 bases). CDR1 is SGHTA and CDR2 is FQGTGA in the germline V gene. CDR3 length: 15 residues. Trimming shortened V by 2 bases and J by 6 bases, and 16 bases separated the two germline ends. Here the CDR3 DNA reads TGTGCCAGCAGCTTAGTAGCGGACAGCAGGCATGGCTACACCTTC. The encoded protein is CASSLVADSRHGYTF.

The CDR3 loop is CASSGQTSGGPDEQYF. CDR3 DNA: TGTGCCAGCAGCGGACAGACTAGCGGCGGACCGGACGAGCAGTACTTC. The rearrangement uses TRBV7-4 and TRBJ2-7, with TRBD2 identical over 9 bases. The germline CDR1 and CDR2 sequences are SGHVT and SQSDAQ. The CDR3 totals 16 residues. The J segment lost 5 bases and the V segment lost 5 bases, leaving 13 bases of the junction unmatched.

The V and J genes are TRBV4-2 and TRBJ1-2; D is ambiguous. Trimming cost V 0 bases and J 0 bases, with 11 bases left between them. Germline V gene sequence: CDR1 LGHNA, CDR2 YNFKEQ. This CDR3 is 16 amino acids long. CDR3 DNA sequence: TGTGCCAGCAGCCAAGATAACCAGATAGCTAACTATGGCTACACCTTC. Protein sequence: CASSQDNQIANYGYTF.

This chain links TRBV27 with TRBJ2-5, with 9 positions matching TRBD2. V trimming: 8 bases; J trimming: 4 bases; junction bases outside the gene matches: 11. CDR1 MNHEY and CDR2 SMNVEV come from the germline V gene (reference sequence). This CDR3 has 15 amino acids. The CDR3 spells CASGRLADVGETQYF. The CDR3 DNA reads TGTGCCAGCGGGCGACTAGCGGACGTCGGAGAGACCCAGTACTTC.

This clonotype has a handful of counts. This CDR3 reads CASSLARLASSTDTQYF. The CDR3 DNA reads TGTGCCAGCAGCTTAGCACGACTAGCATCTAGCACAGATACGCAGTATTTT. This chain uses TRBV7-2 with TRBJ2-3, with 7 bases identical to TRBD2. Germline V gene sequence: CDR1 SGHTA, CDR2 FQGNSA. This CDR3 is 17 amino acids long. The V and J ends lost 0 bases and 0 bases, in that order; junction bases with no gene match: 6.

The chain is built from TRBV5-6 and TRBJ1-2; D possibly corresponds to TRBD1 (5 bases). Germline-derived CDR1 and CDR2 are SGHDT and YYEEEE. The V gene lost 2 bases and the J gene lost 1 base, with 12 bases spanning the gap. The CDR3 sequence is 15 residues long. The CDR3 coding sequence is TGTGCCAGCAGCTTATCCTGGGACGGTAACTATGGCTACACCTTC. Its protein product is CASSLSWDGNYGYTF.

On this clonotype: A much larger clone lies one base from this, so it may be a read error. The conserved final phenylalanine or tryptophan is absent from the CDR3, which likely points to a read error. This chain links TRBV7-2 with TRBJ2-1, with 7 nucleotides matching TRBD2. The CDR3 is 15 residues long. Looked up from germline, CDR1 is SGHTA and CDR2 is FQGNSA. V trimming: 5 bases; J trimming: 2 bases; junction bases outside the gene matches: 6. CDR3 nucleotide sequence: TGTGCCAGCAGCCCCATAGCGGGTACCTACAATGAGCAGTTCTTA. As protein: CASSPIAGTYNEQFL.

The sample holds a few counts of this clonotype. This sequence joins TRBV7-9 and TRBJ1-4; no clear D gene. The CDR3 runs 16 residues. V lost 5 bases to trimming and J lost 0 bases, with 13 bases between them. Germline loops: CDR1 SEHNR, CDR2 FQNEAQ (reference sequence). CDR3 coding DNA: TGTGCCAGCAGCGGGCCGGGGTTTGCAACTAATGAAAAACTGTTTTTT. Residues: CASSGPGFATNEKLFF.

This rearrangement joins TRBV29-1 to TRBJ1-2; D unresolved. Trimming pared 4 bases from V and 4 bases from J, leaving 13 bases between. This CDR3 spans 13 amino acids. Germline V lookup: CDR1 SQVTM, CDR2 ANQGSEA. CDR3 sequence (DNA): TGCAGCGTTGTTCAGAGGGAGGGCTATGGCTACACCTTC. It yields the protein CSVVQREGYGYTF.

The chain couples TRBV7-9 to TRBJ1-2; D gene uncertain. The V end lost 1 base, the J end lost 2 bases, and 14 bases lay between the germline ends. Germline-derived CDR1 and CDR2 are SEHNR and FQNEAQ (reference sequence). The CDR3 has 16 amino acids. The CDR3 DNA is TGTGCCAGCAGCTTAGAAACTGGGGTCCTCAACTATGGCTACACCTTC. This sequence encodes CASSLETGVLNYGYTF. The full variable domain, in which reference TRBV7-9 and TRBJ1-2 provide the parts outside the CDR3, is DTGVSQNPRHKITKRGQNVTFRCDPISEHNRLYWYRQTLGQGPEFLTYFQNEAQLEKSRLLSDRFSAERPKGSFSTLEIQRTEQGDSAMYLCASSLETGVLNYGYTFGSGTRLTVV.

This clonotype was observed a handful of times. CDR3 nucleotide sequence: TGTGCCAGCAGCTTAGTCTCTTTAACTAGCGGGGGAGGGGATACGCAGTATTTT. The encoded protein is CASSLVSLTSGGGDTQYF. The rearrangement uses TRBV7-3 and TRBJ2-3, with 11 nucleotides matching TRBD2. There are 18 residues in the CDR3. The V gene's germline CDR1 is SGHTA and CDR2 FQGTGA. J was trimmed by 6 bases and V by 2 bases; bases with no gene match: 13.

This sequence joins TRBV7-9 and TRBJ1-4, with no clear D. V was clipped by 5 bases and J by 6 bases, with 13 bases between them. Germline V CDR1 and CDR2: SEHNR, FQNEAQ (reference sequence). The length of the CDR3 is 14 residues. CDR3 sequence: CASSTRLRDEKLFF. The CDR3 coding sequence is TGTGCCAGCAGCACCAGATTGAGGGATGAAAAACTGTTTTTT.

In its sample, this clonotype was seen a few times. The genes are TRBV12-3 or TRBV12-4 and TRBJ1-1, with 8 bases identical to TRBD1. The junction had 3 bases not matched to a gene; V was cut back by 1 base and J by 5 bases. The CDR3 consists of 14 residues. The DNA of the CDR3 is TGTGCCAGCAGTTTAGGACAGGGGTGGACTGAAGCTTTCTTT. It translates to CASSLGQGWTEAFF.

This chain connects TRBV4-1 to TRBJ1-1, with 9 bases lining up with TRBD1. The CDR3 sequence is 17 residues long. Germline lookup yields CDR1 MGHRA and CDR2 YSYEKL. V trimming: 3 bases; J trimming: 5 bases; junction bases outside the gene matches: 13. The DNA of the CDR3 is TGCGCCAGCAGCCAGAGGGACAGGGAAGAAGTAGGTACTGAAGCTTTCTTT. Protein product: CASSQRDREEVGTEAFF.

This clonotype was found a few times. J is TRBJ2-7 and V is TRBV6-5; D could derive from TRBD1 or TRBD2 (6 bases each). In germline, CDR1 is MNHEY, CDR2 SVGAGI. Trimming removed 0 bases at V and 1 base at J, with 10 bases between. CDR3 size: 15 residues. CDR3 amino acids: CASSYSRGLSYEQYF. Written as DNA, the CDR3 is TGTGCCAGCAGTTACTCTCGGGGGCTTTCCTACGAGCAGTACTTC.

This clonotype was observed a handful of times. V gene TRBV27 combines with J gene TRBJ2-7, with 8 positions matching TRBD1. The CDR3 has 15 residues. Per the germline V gene, CDR1 is MNHEY and CDR2 is SMNVEV (reference sequence). Trimming cost V 6 bases and J 6 bases; bases outside gene matches: 13. The CDR3 coding sequence is TGTGCCAGCAGAGGGGGGACAGGTGTAATGAGCGAGCAGTACTTC. It translates to CASRGGTGVMSEQYF.